This T cell receptor (beta chain) was observed in a study of T-cell reconstitution after alpha-beta-depleted transplantation in children. Study-wide points: After transplant, at about two months, alpha-beta T cells were reportedly derived from several hundred expanded graft clones. Among T cells one year after transplant, newly produced cells accounted for most counts and diversity.

CDR3 length equals 15 residues. From germline, CDR1 is MRHNA and CDR2 SNTAGT. V shed 6 bases and J 4 bases; nucleotides not matched to a gene: 3. This clonotype came up many times. No antigen is known for it. Unique molecular identifiers were used in preparing the TCRbeta library. Using its own MiXCR run on the PCR reads, TCRdb lists one record per CDR3 protein. The table has about 440,000 distinct CDR3 sequences, around 46% seen once. The TCR originated in a girl aged 2 to 9 with aplastic anemia, due to receive a stem cell transplant. The source material was PBMCs, sampled before TCRalphabeta/CD19-depleted stem cell transplant. The chain is built from TRBV6-4 and TRBJ2-3, with 14 bases identical to TRBD2. DNA of the CDR3: TGTGCCAGCAGCAGACTAGCGGGAGGGCCAGATACGCAGTATTTT. Encoded protein: CASSRLAGGPDTQYF.